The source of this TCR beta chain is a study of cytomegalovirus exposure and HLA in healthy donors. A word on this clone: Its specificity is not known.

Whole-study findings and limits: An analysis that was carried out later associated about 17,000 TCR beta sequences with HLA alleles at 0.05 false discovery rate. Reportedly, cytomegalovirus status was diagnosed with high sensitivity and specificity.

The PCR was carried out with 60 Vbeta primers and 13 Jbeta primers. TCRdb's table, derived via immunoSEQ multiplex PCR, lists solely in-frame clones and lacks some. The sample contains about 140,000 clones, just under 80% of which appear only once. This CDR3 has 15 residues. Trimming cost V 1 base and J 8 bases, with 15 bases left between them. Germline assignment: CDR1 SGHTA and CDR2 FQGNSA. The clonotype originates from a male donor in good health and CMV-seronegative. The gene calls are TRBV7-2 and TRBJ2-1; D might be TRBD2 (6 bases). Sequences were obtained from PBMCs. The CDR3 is CASSLGAARGYEQFF. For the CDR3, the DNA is TGTGCCAGCAGCTTAGGGGCAGCCCGGGGGTATGAGCAGTTCTTC.